The present T cell receptor (beta chain) was sequenced within a study of blood T cells in healthy people across ages. A J-beta primer mix and a sample-barcoded 5' primer were used in a second PCR of about 7 to 11 cycles. TCRdb passed the 5' RACE reads through MiXCR, listing each CDR3 protein once. The sample holds 920,000 or so distinct CDR3 sequences, 40% to 55% seen once. The CDR3 runs to 15 residues. Germline values: CDR1 MNHNS, CDR2 SASEGT. V gene TRBV6-1 combines with J gene TRBJ2-5, with 8 bases aligning to TRBD2. The assigned J gene may be wrong: the sequence end matches TRBJ2-7 better. Sequencing used blood. This TCR was recovered from a woman aged 55-69 years in good health. This CDR3 is CASIRSSGNTYEQYF. In DNA, the CDR3 is TGTGCCAGCATTAGGAGTAGCGGGAACACCTACGAGCAGTACTTC.